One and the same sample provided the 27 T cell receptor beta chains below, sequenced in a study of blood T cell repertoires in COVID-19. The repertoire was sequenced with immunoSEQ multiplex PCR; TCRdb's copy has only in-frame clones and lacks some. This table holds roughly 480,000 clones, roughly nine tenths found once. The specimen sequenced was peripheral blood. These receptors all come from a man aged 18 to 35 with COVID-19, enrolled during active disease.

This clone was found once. The DNA of the CDR3 is TGTGCCAGCAGTTTATTTTTGCGGGGTCCGCGGTACTTC. Translation: CASSLFLRGPRYF. The rearrangement uses TRBV27 and TRBJ2-4; D might be TRBD2 (6 bases). The CDR3 covers 13 residues. In germline, CDR1 is MNHEY, CDR2 SMNVEV (reference sequence). Trimming stripped 1 base from V and 15 bases from J, with 16 bases between.

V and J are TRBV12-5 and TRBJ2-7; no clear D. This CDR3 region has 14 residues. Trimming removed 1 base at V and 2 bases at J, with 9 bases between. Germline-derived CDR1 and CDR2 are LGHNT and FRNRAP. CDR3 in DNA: TGTGCTAGTGGTTTGGCTCAGGCCGCCTACGAGCAGTACTTC. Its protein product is CASGLAQAAYEQYF.

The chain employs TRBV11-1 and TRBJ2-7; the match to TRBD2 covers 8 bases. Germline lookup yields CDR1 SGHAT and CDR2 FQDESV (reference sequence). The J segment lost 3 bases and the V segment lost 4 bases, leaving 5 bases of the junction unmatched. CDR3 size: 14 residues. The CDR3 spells CASSSGSGVYEQYF. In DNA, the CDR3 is TGTGCCAGCAGCTCCGGTAGCGGGGTCTACGAGCAGTACTTC.

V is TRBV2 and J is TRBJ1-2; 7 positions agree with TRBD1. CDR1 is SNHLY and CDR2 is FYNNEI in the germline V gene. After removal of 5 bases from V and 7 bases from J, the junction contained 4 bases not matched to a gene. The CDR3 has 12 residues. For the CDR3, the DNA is TGTGCCAGCAGTCGGGACAGTTTTGGCTACACCTTC. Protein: CASSRDSFGYTF.

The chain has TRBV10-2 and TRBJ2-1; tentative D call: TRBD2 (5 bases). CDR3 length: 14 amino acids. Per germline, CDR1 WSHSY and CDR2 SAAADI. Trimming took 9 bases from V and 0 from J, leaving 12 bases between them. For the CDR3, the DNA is TGCGCCAGTCGTACGGGGAGCTCCTACAATGAGCAGTTCTTC. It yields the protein CASRTGSSYNEQFF.

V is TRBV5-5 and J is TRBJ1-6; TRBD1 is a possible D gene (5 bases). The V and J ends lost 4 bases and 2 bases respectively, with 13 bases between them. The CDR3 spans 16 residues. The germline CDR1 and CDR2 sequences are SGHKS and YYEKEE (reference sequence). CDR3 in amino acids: CASSAGGEAYNSPLHF. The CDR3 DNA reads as TGTGCCAGCAGCGCCGGAGGGGAGGCCTATAATTCACCCCTCCACTTT.

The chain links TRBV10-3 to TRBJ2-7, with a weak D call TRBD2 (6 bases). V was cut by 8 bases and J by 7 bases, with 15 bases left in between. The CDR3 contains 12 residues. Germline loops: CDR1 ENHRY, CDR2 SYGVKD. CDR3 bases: TGTGCCATCGCGGGACCCCGGTGGGAGCAGTACTTC. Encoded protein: CAIAGPRWEQYF.

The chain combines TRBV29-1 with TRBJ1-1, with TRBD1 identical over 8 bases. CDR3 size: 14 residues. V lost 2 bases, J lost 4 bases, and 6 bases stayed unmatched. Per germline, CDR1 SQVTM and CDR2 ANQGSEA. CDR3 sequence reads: CSVETGGSGTEAFF. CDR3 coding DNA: TGCAGCGTTGAAACAGGGGGTTCTGGCACTGAAGCTTTCTTT.

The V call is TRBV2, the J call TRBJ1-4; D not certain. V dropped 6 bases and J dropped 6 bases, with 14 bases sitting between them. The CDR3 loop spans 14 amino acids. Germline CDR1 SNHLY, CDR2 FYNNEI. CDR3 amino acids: CASRVMVADEKLFF. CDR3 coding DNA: TGTGCCAGCAGGGTCATGGTGGCGGATGAAAAACTGTTTTTT.

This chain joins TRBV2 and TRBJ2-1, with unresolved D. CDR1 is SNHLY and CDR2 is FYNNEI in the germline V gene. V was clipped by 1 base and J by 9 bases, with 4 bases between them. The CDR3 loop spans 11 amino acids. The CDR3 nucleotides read TGTGCCAGCAGTGAAGGGGCTGAGCAGTTCTTC. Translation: CASSEGAEQFF. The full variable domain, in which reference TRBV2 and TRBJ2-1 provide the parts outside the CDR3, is EPEVTQTPSHQVTQMGQEVILRCVPISNHLYFYWYRQILGQKVEFLVSFYNNEISEKSEIFDDQFSVERPDGSNFTLKIRSTKLEDSAMYFCASSEGAEQFFGPGTRLTVL.

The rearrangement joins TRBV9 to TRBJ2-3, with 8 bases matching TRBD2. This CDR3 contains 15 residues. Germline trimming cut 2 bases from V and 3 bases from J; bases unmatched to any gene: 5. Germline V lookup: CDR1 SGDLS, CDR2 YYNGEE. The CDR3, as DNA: TGTGCCAGCAGCGTCACTAGCGGACTAACAGATACGCAGTATTTT. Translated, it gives CASSVTSGLTDTQYF.

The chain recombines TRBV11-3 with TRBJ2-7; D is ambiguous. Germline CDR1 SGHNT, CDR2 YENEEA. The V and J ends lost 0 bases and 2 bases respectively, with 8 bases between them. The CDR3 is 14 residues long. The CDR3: CASSLEASAYEQYF. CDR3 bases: TGTGCCAGCAGCTTAGAGGCTTCCGCCTACGAGCAGTACTTC.

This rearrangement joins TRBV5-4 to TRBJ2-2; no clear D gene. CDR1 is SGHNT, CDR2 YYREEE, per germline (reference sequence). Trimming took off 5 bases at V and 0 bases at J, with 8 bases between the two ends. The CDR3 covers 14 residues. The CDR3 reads CASSLPPNTGELFF. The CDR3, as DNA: TGTGCCAGCAGTCTCCCCCCGAACACCGGGGAGCTGTTTTTT.

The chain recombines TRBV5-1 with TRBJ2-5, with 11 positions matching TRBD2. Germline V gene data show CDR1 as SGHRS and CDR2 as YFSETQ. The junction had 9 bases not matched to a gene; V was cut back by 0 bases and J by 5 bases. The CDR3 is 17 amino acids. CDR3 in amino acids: CASSLDPLAGGGETQYF. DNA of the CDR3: TGCGCCAGCAGCTTGGATCCCCTAGCGGGAGGAGGTGAGACCCAGTACTTC.

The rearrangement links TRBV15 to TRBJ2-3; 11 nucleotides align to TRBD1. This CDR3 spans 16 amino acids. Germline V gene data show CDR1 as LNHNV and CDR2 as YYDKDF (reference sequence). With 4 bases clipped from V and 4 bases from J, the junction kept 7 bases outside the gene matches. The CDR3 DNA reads TGTGCCACCAGCAAAACCCGGACAGGGGGCGCAGATACGCAGTATTTT. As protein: CATSKTRTGGADTQYF. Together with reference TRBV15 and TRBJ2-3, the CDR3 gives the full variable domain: DAMVIQNPRYQVTQFGKPVTLSCSQTLNHNVMYWYQQKSSQAPKLLFHYYDKDFNNEADTPDNFQSRRPNTSFCFLDIRSPGLGDTAMYLCATSKTRTGGADTQYFGPGTRLTVL.

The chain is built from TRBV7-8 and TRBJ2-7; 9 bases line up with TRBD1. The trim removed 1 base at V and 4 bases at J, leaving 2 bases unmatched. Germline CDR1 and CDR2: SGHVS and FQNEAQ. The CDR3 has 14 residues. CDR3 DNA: TGTGCCAGCAGCTTAGAGGGACAGGGTTACGAGCAGTACTTC. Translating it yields CASSLEGQGYEQYF.

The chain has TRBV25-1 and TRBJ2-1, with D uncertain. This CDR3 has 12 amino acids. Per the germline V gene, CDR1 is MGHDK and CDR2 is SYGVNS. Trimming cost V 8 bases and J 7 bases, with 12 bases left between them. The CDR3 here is CASRRRRNEQFF. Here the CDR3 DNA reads TGTGCCAGCCGTAGGAGACGAAATGAGCAGTTCTTC.

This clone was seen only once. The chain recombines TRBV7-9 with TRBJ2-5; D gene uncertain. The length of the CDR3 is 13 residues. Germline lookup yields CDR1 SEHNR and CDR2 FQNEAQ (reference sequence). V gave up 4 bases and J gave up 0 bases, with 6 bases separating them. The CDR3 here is CASSSTDQETQYF. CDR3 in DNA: TGTGCCAGCAGCTCCACAGACCAAGAGACCCAGTACTTC.

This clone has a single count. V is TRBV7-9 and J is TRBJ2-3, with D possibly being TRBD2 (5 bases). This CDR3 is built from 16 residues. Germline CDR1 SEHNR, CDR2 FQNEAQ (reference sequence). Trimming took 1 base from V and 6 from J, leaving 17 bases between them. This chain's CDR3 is CASSLVSPLLGDTQYF. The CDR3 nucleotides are TGTGCCAGCAGCTTAGTTTCCCCCCTACTAGGTGATACGCAGTATTTT.

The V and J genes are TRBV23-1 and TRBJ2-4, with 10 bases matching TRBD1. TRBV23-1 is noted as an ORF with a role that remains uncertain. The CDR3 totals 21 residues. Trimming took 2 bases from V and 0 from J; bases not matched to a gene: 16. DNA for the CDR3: TGCGCCAGCAGTCAACCATTCCCGGGACAGGGGCCGATCATAGCCAAAAACATTCAGTACTTC. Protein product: CASSQPFPGQGPIIAKNIQYF.

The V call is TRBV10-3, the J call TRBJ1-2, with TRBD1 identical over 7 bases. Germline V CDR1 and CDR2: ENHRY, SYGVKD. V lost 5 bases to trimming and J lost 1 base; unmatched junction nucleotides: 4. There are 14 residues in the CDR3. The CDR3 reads CAISRDSNNYGYTF. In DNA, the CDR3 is TGTGCCATCAGTCGGGACAGTAATAACTATGGCTACACCTTC.

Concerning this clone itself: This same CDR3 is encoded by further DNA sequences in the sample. The DNA for the CDR3 is TGTGCCAGCAGCCGACGGGACTCCTCCTACGAGCAGTACTTC. Residues: CASSRRDSSYEQYF. The rearrangement links TRBV3-1 (or the pseudogene TRBV3-2) to TRBJ2-7; D perhaps matches TRBD2 (6 bases). V was trimmed by 4 bases and J by 0 bases, leaving 10 bases between them. The CDR3 has 14 amino acids. CDR1 and CDR2 (germline): LGHDT, YNNKEL (reference sequence).

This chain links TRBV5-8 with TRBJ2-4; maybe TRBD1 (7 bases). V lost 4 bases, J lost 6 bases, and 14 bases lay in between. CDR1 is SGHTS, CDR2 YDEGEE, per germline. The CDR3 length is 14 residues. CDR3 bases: TGTGCCAGCAGCCGGAGGGACAGCCCAAACATTCAGTACTTC. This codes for CASSRRDSPNIQYF.

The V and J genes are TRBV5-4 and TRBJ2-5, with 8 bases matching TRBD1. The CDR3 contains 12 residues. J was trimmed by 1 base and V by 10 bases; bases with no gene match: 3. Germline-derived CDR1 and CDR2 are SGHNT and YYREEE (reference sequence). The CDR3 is CAAGTGQETQYF. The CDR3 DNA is TGTGCCGCCGGGACAGGCCAAGAGACCCAGTACTTC. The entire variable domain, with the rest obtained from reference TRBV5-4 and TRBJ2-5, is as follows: ETGVTQSPTHLIKTRGQQVTLRCSSQSGHNTVSWYQQALGQGPQFIFQYYREEENGRGNFPPRFSGLQFPNYSSELNVNALELDDSALYLCAAGTGQETQYFGPGTRLLVL.

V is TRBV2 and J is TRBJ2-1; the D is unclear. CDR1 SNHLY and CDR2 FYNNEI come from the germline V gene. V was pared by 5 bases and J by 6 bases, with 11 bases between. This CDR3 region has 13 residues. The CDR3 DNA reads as TGTGCCAGCAGTTTAGGAGTGTCCAATGAGCAGTTCTTC. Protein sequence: CASSLGVSNEQFF.

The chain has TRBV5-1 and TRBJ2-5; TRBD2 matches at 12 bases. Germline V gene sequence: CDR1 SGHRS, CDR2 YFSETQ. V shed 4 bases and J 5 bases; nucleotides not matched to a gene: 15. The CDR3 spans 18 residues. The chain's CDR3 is CASSTDPTSGGHRETQYF. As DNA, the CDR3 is TGCGCCAGCAGCACCGACCCGACTAGCGGGGGTCATAGGGAGACCCAGTACTTC.

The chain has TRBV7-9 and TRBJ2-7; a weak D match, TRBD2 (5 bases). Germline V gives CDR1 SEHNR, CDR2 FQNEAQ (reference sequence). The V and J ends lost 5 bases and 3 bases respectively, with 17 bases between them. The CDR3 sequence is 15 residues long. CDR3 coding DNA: TGTGCCAGCAGCCCAAGGGCGGGTTTCTTCTACGAGCAGTACTTC. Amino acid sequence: CASSPRAGFFYEQYF.